Reported below is one T cell receptor (beta chain). The antigen is not known. The source of the sample is a study of naive and memory T cell subsets. Study results and caveats: Over 85% of naive TCR sequences appeared only once, unlike memory subsets. Clonotypes here are unpaired alpha or beta chain sequences. A few larger clonotypes appeared in naive repertoires, especially CD8, possibly memory cells re-expressing CD45RA.

After the first PCR, alpha and beta chain libraries were processed separately. CMV status came from CD4+ T cell IFNgamma after overnight CMV lysate stimulation of fresh PBMCs. The V end lost 6 bases, the J end lost 7 bases, and 16 bases lay between the germline ends. This CDR3 comprises 14 residues. Two oligonucleotides, mixed equimolar, formed the beta constant-region primer covering TRBC1 and TRBC2. Four rounds of PCR amplified the ligated cDNA using nested alpha and beta constant-region primers plus SP2. TCRdb reprocessed the UMI-ligation and nested PCR reads with MiXCR, giving one entry per CDR3 protein. The data hold over 110,000 distinct CDR3 sequences, with approximately 21% observed a single time.

The chain has TRBV12-3 or TRBV12-4 and TRBJ1-5, with D maybe TRBD1 (5 bases). Sequenced material: naive CD8+ T cells from blood. This sequence originates from a human donor in good health. CDR3 residues: CASSLMGVSQPQHF. CDR3 nucleotides: TGTGCCAGCAGCTTGATGGGGGTCAGCCAGCCCCAGCATTTT.